The 8 T cell receptor beta chains below were found in one sample sequenced in a study of T cells after yellow fever vaccination (dated by TCRdb to about 2019). The treatment or condition label for this specimen denotes: live attenuated yellow fever vaccine strain. Library preparation was by 5' RACE. Sequencer: Illumina NovaSeq 6000. In-frame beta chains were kept once TCRdb had trimmed the public reads at Q25 with fastp and called clones with MiXCR. Rows merge per CDR3 protein into single entries with the most common DNA and genes. The sample profile shows under 400,000 distinct CDR3 sequences; 9.5% to 15% of them were found once. 2.5% to 3.5% of the sample goes to the ten largest clones. Material: CD4+ T cells sorted from PBMCs, obtained 15 days after the yellow fever booster vaccination. All receptors derive from a man younger than 35 who received the YFV17D yellow fever vaccine.

This clonotype was picked up a small number of times. This chain links TRBV4-2 with TRBJ1-1, with no clear D. The CDR3 length is 12 residues. V lost 0 bases, J lost 8 bases, and 7 bases lay in between. The germline gives CDR1 LGHNA, CDR2 YNFKEQ. CDR3 nucleotides: TGTGCCAGCAGCCAAGACCCGAAGGAAGCTTTCTTT. This sequence encodes CASSQDPKEAFF.

This clonotype has more than one count but fewer than ten. V and J are TRBV4-2 and TRBJ1-4, with D perhaps TRBD1 (6 bases). Germline loops: CDR1 LGHNA, CDR2 YNFKEQ. V lost 1 base, J lost 8 bases, and 11 bases lay in between. The CDR3 runs 14 residues. CDR3 sequence: CASSQGQGREKLFF. The CDR3 coding sequence is TGTGCCAGCAGCCAAGGGCAGGGGCGCGAAAAACTGTTTTTT.

The chain employs TRBV6-2 or TRBV6-3 and TRBJ1-2; 8 bases match TRBD1. The CDR3 is 14 amino acids. V dropped 4 bases and J dropped 6; count of bases not matched to a gene: 7. Per germline, CDR1 MNHEY and CDR2 SVGEGT. For the CDR3, the DNA is TGTGCCAGCAGTTCCTGGGGCAGGGGGCATGGCTACACCTTC. Encoded protein: CASSSWGRGHGYTF.

V is TRBV6-2 or TRBV6-3 and J is TRBJ1-1; TRBD1 matches 11 bases. Germline V gives CDR1 MNHEY, CDR2 SVGEGT. This CDR3 is built from 15 residues. The V segment lost 8 bases and the J segment 3 bases; nucleotides outside the gene matches: 8. The DNA of the CDR3 is TGTGCCAGCCGGACAGGGGGCGCCGGAGACACTGAAGCTTTCTTT. Protein product: CASRTGGAGDTEAFF.

CDR3 residues: CASSLGQAFF. The CDR3 DNA reads TGTGCCAGCAGCTTAGGTCAAGCTTTCTTT. This chain joins TRBV7-2 and TRBJ1-1; D gene uncertain. V was shortened by 1 base and J by 9 bases, with 3 bases between the two germline ends. CDR3 length equals 10 residues. Germline CDR1 and CDR2: SGHTA and FQGNSA.

This clonotype was detected a few times. J is TRBJ2-7 and V is TRBV2; TRBD1 agrees at 8 bases. This CDR3 is built from 12 residues. Unmatched junction bases numbered 11, after V lost 8 bases and J lost 11 bases. Germline V gene data show CDR1 as SNHLY and CDR2 as FYNNEI. The CDR3 bases are TGTGCCAGCGGAATGACAGGGGTAAACGAGTACTTC. This translates into CASGMTGVNEYF.

V gene TRBV15 combines with J gene TRBJ2-4; no reliable D call. The germline CDR1 and CDR2 sequences are LNHNV and YYDKDF (reference sequence). With 0 bases removed from V and 6 bases from J, the gap between germline ends came to 18 bases. The CDR3 has 17 residues. The CDR3 here is CATSRDDTGWNGNIQYF. CDR3 coding DNA: TGTGCCACCAGCAGAGATGATACGGGCTGGAACGGAAACATTCAGTACTTC.

The rearrangement joins TRBV28 to TRBJ2-3, with TRBD1 matching over 10 bases. The CDR3 has 16 amino acids. The germline gives CDR1 MDHEN, CDR2 SYDVKM. The V and J ends lost 5 bases and 6 bases, in that order; junction bases with no gene match: 11. The CDR3 sequence: CASSPHGTGDSDTQYF. CDR3 DNA: TGTGCCAGCAGTCCGCACGGGACAGGGGATTCGGATACGCAGTATTTT.